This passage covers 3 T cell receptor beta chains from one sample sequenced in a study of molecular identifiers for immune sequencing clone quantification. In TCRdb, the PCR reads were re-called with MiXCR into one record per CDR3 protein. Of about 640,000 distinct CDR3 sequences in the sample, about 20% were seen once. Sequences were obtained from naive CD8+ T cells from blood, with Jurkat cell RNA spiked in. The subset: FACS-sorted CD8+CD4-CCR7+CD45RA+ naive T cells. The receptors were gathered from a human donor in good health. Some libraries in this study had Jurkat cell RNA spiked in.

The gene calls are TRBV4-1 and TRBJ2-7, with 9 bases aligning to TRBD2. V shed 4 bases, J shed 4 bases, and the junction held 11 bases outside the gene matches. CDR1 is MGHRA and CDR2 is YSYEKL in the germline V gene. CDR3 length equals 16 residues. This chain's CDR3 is CASSPLAGPSPYEQYF. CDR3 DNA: TGCGCCAGCAGCCCTCTAGCGGGACCAAGTCCGTACGAGCAGTACTTC.

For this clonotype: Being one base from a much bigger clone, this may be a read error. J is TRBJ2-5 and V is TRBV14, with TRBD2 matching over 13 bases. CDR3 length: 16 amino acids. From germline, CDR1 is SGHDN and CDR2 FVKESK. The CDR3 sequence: CAGSQTPGLAGETQYF. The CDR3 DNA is TGTGCCGGCAGCCAAACTCCGGGACTAGCGGGGGAGACCCAGTACTTC.

The DNA of the CDR3 is TGCAGTGCTAGAGGGGAGGGACACACTGGGGCCAACGTCCTGACTTTC. It encodes CSARGEGHTGANVLTF. The chain uses TRBV20-1 and TRBJ2-6; D is perhaps TRBD2 (7 bases). From germline, CDR1 is DFQATT and CDR2 SNEGSKA (reference sequence). V shed 1 base and J shed 2 bases, with 12 bases lying between them. The CDR3 is 16 residues long.